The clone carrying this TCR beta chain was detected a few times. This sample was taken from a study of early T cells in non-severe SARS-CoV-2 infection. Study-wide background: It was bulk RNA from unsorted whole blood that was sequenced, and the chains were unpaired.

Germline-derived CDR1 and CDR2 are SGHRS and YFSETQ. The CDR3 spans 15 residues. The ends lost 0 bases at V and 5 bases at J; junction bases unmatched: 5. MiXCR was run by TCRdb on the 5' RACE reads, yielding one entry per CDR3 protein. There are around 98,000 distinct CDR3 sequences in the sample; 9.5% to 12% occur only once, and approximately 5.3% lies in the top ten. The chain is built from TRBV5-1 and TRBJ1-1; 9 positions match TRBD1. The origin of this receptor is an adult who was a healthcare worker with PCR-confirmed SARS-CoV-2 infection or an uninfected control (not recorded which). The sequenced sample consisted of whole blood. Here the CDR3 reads CASSLEGQGLTEAFF. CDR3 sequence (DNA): TGCGCCAGCAGCTTGGAAGGACAGGGGTTAACTGAAGCTTTCTTT. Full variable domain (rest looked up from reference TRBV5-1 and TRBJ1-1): KAGVTQTPRYLIKTRGQQVTLSCSPISGHRSVSWYQQTPGQGLQFLFEYFSETQRNKGNFPGRFSGRQFSNSRSEMNVSTLELGDSALYLCASSLEGQGLTEAFFGQGTRLTVV.